These T cell receptor beta chains were read from a single sample in a study of memory CD4+ T cells and cytomegalovirus serostatus. The assay was immunoSEQ multiplex PCR, and TCRdb's table has in-frame clones only and misses some. The sample gives 45,000 to 50,000 clones, 60% to 85% of which show up once; under 0.7% is in the top ten. Sequencing used memory CD4+ T cells from blood. Receptors originate from an adult in good health and CMV-seronegative. Both conserved end residues are part of each CDR3. The D gene is left open where the match is weak. Clone size is not always given. Where it is, it says once, few, many or a class for expanded clones.

CDR3 protein: CASSGPGLSNQPQHF
CDR3 DNA: TGCGCCAGCAGCGGGCCGGGACTGAGCAATCAGCCCCAGCATTTT
V gene: TRBV5-1
J gene: TRBJ1-5
D gene: -
clone size: -

CDR3 protein: CASSLATSRADYGYTF
CDR3 DNA: TGCGCCAGCAGCTTGGCCACAAGCAGGGCGGACTATGGCTACACCTTC
V gene: TRBV5-1
J gene: TRBJ1-2
D gene: -
clone size: -

CDR3 protein: CASSGQGPSYEQYF
CDR3 DNA: TGTGCCAGCAGTGGGCAGGGTCCCTCCTACGAGCAGTACTTC
V gene: TRBV2
J gene: TRBJ2-7
D gene: -
clone size: -

CDR3 protein: CASSVQGNTEAFF
CDR3 DNA: TGTGCCAGCAGTGTCCAGGGAAACACTGAAGCTTTCTTT
V gene: TRBV2
J gene: TRBJ1-1
D gene: -
clone size: -

CDR3 protein: CASSLGQGGYGYTF
CDR3 DNA: TGCGCCAGCAGCTTGGGTCAGGGTGGCTATGGCTACACCTTC
V gene: TRBV5-1
J gene: TRBJ1-2
D gene: -
clone size: -

CDR3 protein: CASVRTDTQYF
CDR3 DNA: TGTGCCAGCGTGAGGACAGATACGCAGTATTTT
V gene: TRBV7-9
J gene: TRBJ2-3
D gene: -
clone size: -

CDR3 protein: CASSLSLDTDTQYF
CDR3 DNA: TGCGCCAGCAGCCTGTCACTTGACACAGATACGCAGTATTTT
V gene: TRBV5-1
J gene: TRBJ2-3
D gene: -
clone size: -

CDR3 protein: CASSRSQGLGDTEAFF
CDR3 DNA: TGTGCCAGCTCACGCTCTCAGGGGCTCGGAGACACTGAAGCTTTCTTT
V gene: TRBV18
J gene: TRBJ1-1
D gene: -
clone size: -

CDR3 protein: CASSLGQGGTEQYF
CDR3 DNA: TGTGCCAGCAGCTTGGGGCAGGGCGGGACCGAGCAGTACTTC
V gene: TRBV5-4
J gene: TRBJ2-7
D gene: -
clone size: medium-sized

CDR3 protein: CASSLVGGVGQPQHF
CDR3 DNA: TGTGCCAGCAGCTTGGTAGGGGGGGTTGGACAGCCCCAGCATTTT
V gene: TRBV5-6
J gene: TRBJ1-5
D gene: -
clone size: -

CDR3 protein: CASSLVGTSGTYQETQYF
CDR3 DNA: TGTGCCAGCAGCTTAGTAGGGACTAGCGGGACGTACCAAGAGACCCAGTACTTC
V gene: TRBV7-2
J gene: TRBJ2-5
D gene: TRBD2
clone size: -

CDR3 protein: CASSYVGPGEAFF
CDR3 DNA: TGTGCCAGCAGTTACGTGGGCCCGGGTGAAGCTTTCTTT
V gene: TRBV6-5
J gene: TRBJ1-1
D gene: -
clone size: -

CDR3 protein: CASQFSYGYTF
CDR3 DNA: TGTGCCAGCCAATTTTCCTATGGCTACACCTTC
V gene: TRBV6-6
J gene: TRBJ1-2
D gene: -
clone size: -

CDR3 protein: CASSLGTLNTEAFF
CDR3 DNA: TGTGCCAGCAGCTTGGGGACACTGAACACTGAAGCTTTCTTT
V gene: TRBV5-5
J gene: TRBJ1-1
D gene: -
clone size: -

CDR3 protein: CASRSAGGAFGYTF
CDR3 DNA: TGTGCCAGCAGATCGGCGGGGGGCGCCTTTGGCTACACCTTC
V gene: TRBV6-5
J gene: TRBJ1-2
D gene: -
clone size: -

CDR3 protein: CASTPKDWVANYGYTF
CDR3 DNA: TGTGCCAGCACCCCGAAGGACTGGGTAGCTAACTATGGCTACACCTTC
V gene: TRBV9
J gene: TRBJ1-2
D gene: -
clone size: few

CDR3 protein: CASSFRSGAYEQYF
CDR3 DNA: TGTGCCAGCAGCTTCCGCTCAGGGGCCTACGAGCAGTACTTC
V gene: TRBV7-9
J gene: TRBJ2-7
D gene: -
clone size: -

CDR3 protein: CASTSPLAKNIQYF
CDR3 DNA: TGTGCCAGCACCTCGCCTCTAGCCAAAAACATTCAGTACTTC
V gene: TRBV6-5
J gene: TRBJ2-4
D gene: -
clone size: few

CDR3 protein: CASSLVAQGTEAFF
CDR3 DNA: TGTGCCAGCAGCTTGGTAGCCCAGGGAACTGAAGCTTTCTTT
V gene: TRBV5-6
J gene: TRBJ1-1
D gene: -
clone size: -

CDR3 protein: CAISEGLAGGPDTQYF
CDR3 DNA: TGTGCCATCAGTGAGGGACTAGCGGGGGGGCCAGATACGCAGTATTTT
V gene: TRBV10-3
J gene: TRBJ2-3
D gene: TRBD2
clone size: -

CDR3 protein: CASSVWDSPTDTQYF
CDR3 DNA: TGTGCCAGCAGCGTTTGGGACTCACCCACAGATACGCAGTATTTT
V gene: TRBV9
J gene: TRBJ2-3
D gene: -
clone size: -

CDR3 protein: CASSTTGGINQPQHF
CDR3 DNA: TGTGCCAGCAGCACGACAGGGGGTATCAATCAGCCCCAGCATTTT
V gene: TRBV7-8
J gene: TRBJ1-5
D gene: TRBD1
clone size: -

CDR3 protein: CASSEPPNYGYTF
CDR3 DNA: TGTGCCAGCAGTGAACCCCCTAACTATGGCTACACCTTC
V gene: TRBV6-1
J gene: TRBJ1-2
D gene: -
clone size: -

CDR3 protein: CASSLEGVSLHF
CDR3 DNA: TGCGCCAGCAGCCTGGAGGGGGTTTCCCTCCACTTT
V gene: TRBV5-1
J gene: TRBJ1-6
D gene: -
clone size: -

CDR3 protein: CASSGTSGGYTQYF
CDR3 DNA: TGTGCCAGCAGCGGGACGTCGGGTGGATATACCCAGTACTTC
V gene: TRBV6-4
J gene: TRBJ2-5
D gene: -
clone size: once

CDR3 protein: CASSPTGLAGNTGELFF
CDR3 DNA: TGTGCCAGCTCACCCACCGGACTAGCGGGGAACACCGGGGAGCTGTTTTTT
V gene: TRBV18
J gene: TRBJ2-2
D gene: TRBD2
clone size: -

CDR3 protein: CASSLGTPGTGTTEAFF
CDR3 DNA: TGTGCCAGCAGCTTGGGTACCCCCGGGACAGGGACCACTGAAGCTTTCTTT
V gene: TRBV5-4
J gene: TRBJ1-1
D gene: TRBD1
clone size: -

CDR3 protein: CASSEAERYTF
CDR3 DNA: TGTGCCAGCAGTGAAGCTGAGCGCTACACCTTC
V gene: TRBV6-5
J gene: TRBJ1-2
D gene: -
clone size: once

CDR3 protein: CASSSRDITDTQYF
CDR3 DNA: TGCGCCAGCAGCTCACGGGACATCACAGATACGCAGTATTTT
V gene: TRBV5-1
J gene: TRBJ2-3
D gene: -
clone size: -

CDR3 protein: CASSLGLAGGDNEQFF
CDR3 DNA: TGTGCCAGCTCTCTGGGACTAGCGGGGGGGGACAATGAGCAGTTCTTC
V gene: TRBV7-7
J gene: TRBJ2-1
D gene: TRBD2
clone size: -

CDR3 protein: CASSVSAGGRTDTQYF
CDR3 DNA: TGTGCCAGCAGCGTCTCCGCGGGGGGCCGTACGGATACGCAGTATTTT
V gene: TRBV9
J gene: TRBJ2-3
D gene: TRBD2
clone size: -

CDR3 protein: CASSIVPTNEKLFF
CDR3 DNA: TGTGCCAGTAGTATCGTCCCAACTAATGAAAAACTGTTTTTT
V gene: TRBV19
J gene: TRBJ1-4
D gene: -
clone size: -

CDR3 protein: CASRTFGQETQYF
CDR3 DNA: TGTGCCAGCAGGACATTTGGCCAAGAGACCCAGTACTTC
V gene: TRBV2
J gene: TRBJ2-5
D gene: -
clone size: -

CDR3 protein: CAWRGRGREQYF
CDR3 DNA: TGTGCCTGGAGGGGCAGGGGGCGCGAGCAGTACTTC
V gene: TRBV30
J gene: TRBJ2-7
D gene: TRBD1
clone size: once

CDR3 protein: CAAIQGFNEQYF
CDR3 DNA: TGTGCCGCGATACAGGGGTTTAACGAGCAGTACTTC
V gene: TRBV30
J gene: TRBJ2-7
D gene: TRBD1
clone size: few

CDR3 protein: CASSRAGQETQYF
CDR3 DNA: TGTGCCAGTAGTAGGGCAGGACAAGAGACCCAGTACTTC
V gene: TRBV19
J gene: TRBJ2-5
D gene: -
clone size: -

CDR3 protein: CAWTALARANTGELFF
CDR3 DNA: TGTGCCTGGACAGCCTTGGCCCGGGCCAACACCGGGGAGCTGTTTTTT
V gene: TRBV30
J gene: TRBJ2-2
D gene: -
clone size: -

CDR3 protein: CASRTPGQGAGGAFF
CDR3 DNA: TGTGCCAGCAGGACCCCCGGACAGGGGGCAGGGGGAGCTTTCTTT
V gene: TRBV6-1
J gene: TRBJ1-1
D gene: TRBD1
clone size: once

CDR3 protein: CASSRGGVGQTNTGELFF
CDR3 DNA: TGTGCCAGCAGCCGAGGCGGCGTGGGACAGACGAACACCGGGGAGCTGTTTTTT
V gene: TRBV7-3
J gene: TRBJ2-2
D gene: TRBD1
clone size: -

CDR3 protein: CAVRAGASTGELFF
CDR3 DNA: TGTGCCGTAAGGGCGGGGGCTTCGACCGGGGAGCTGTTTTTT
V gene: TRBV10-3
J gene: TRBJ2-2
D gene: -
clone size: -

CDR3 protein: CASSREGAGNEKLFF
CDR3 DNA: TGTGCCAGCAGTAGGGAGGGGGCGGGAAATGAAAAACTGTTTTTT
V gene: TRBV6-1
J gene: TRBJ1-4
D gene: TRBD1
clone size: -

CDR3 protein: CASSRDIRTYEQYF
CDR3 DNA: TGTGCCAGCAGCCGAGACATCCGAACCTACGAGCAGTACTTC
V gene: TRBV7-2
J gene: TRBJ2-7
D gene: -
clone size: -

CDR3 protein: CASSWTPAEAFF
CDR3 DNA: TGTGCCAGCAGTTGGACACCGGCTGAAGCTTTCTTT
V gene: TRBV6-6
J gene: TRBJ1-1
D gene: -
clone size: -

CDR3 protein: CASSGYRVNQPQHF
CDR3 DNA: TGTGCCAGCAGTGGTTACAGGGTCAATCAGCCCCAGCATTTT
V gene: TRBV6-1
J gene: TRBJ1-5
D gene: -
clone size: -

CDR3 protein: CASSDLGTTQFF
CDR3 DNA: TGTGCCAGCTCAGACCTCGGGACCACGCAGTTCTTC
V gene: TRBV18
J gene: TRBJ2-1
D gene: -
clone size: -

CDR3 protein: CASSFRGYNEQFF
CDR3 DNA: TGTGCCAGCAGCTTCCGGGGTTACAATGAGCAGTTCTTC
V gene: TRBV7-8
J gene: TRBJ2-1
D gene: -
clone size: -

CDR3 protein: CASSDTGSSGNTIYF
CDR3 DNA: TGTGCCAGCAGCGACACAGGGAGCTCTGGAAACACCATATATTTT
V gene: TRBV9
J gene: TRBJ1-3
D gene: -
clone size: few

CDR3 protein: CASSIGGQSNQPQHF
CDR3 DNA: TGTGCCAGTAGTATAGGAGGACAGAGCAATCAGCCCCAGCATTTT
V gene: TRBV19
J gene: TRBJ1-5
D gene: -
clone size: -

CDR3 protein: CASSEGKGGQPQHF
CDR3 DNA: TGTGCCAGCAGTGAAGGGAAGGGGGGACAGCCCCAGCATTTT
V gene: TRBV2
J gene: TRBJ1-5
D gene: -
clone size: -

CDR3 protein: CASSPWDSNQPQHF
CDR3 DNA: TGTGCCAGCAGCCCTTGGGATAGCAATCAGCCCCAGCATTTT
V gene: TRBV5-5
J gene: TRBJ1-5
D gene: -
clone size: -

CDR3 protein: CASSQGLAGPYEQYF
CDR3 DNA: TGCGCCAGCAGCCAAGGACTAGCGGGGCCCTACGAGCAGTACTTC
V gene: TRBV4-1
J gene: TRBJ2-7
D gene: TRBD2
clone size: -

CDR3 protein: CASSIEWSNSPLHF
CDR3 DNA: TGTGCCAGTAGTATAGAATGGAGTAATTCACCCCTCCACTTT
V gene: TRBV19
J gene: TRBJ1-6
D gene: -
clone size: -

CDR3 protein: CASSLGEVNTEAFF
CDR3 DNA: TGTGCCAGCAGCTTAGGGGAAGTTAACACTGAAGCTTTCTTT
V gene: TRBV7-6
J gene: TRBJ1-1
D gene: -
clone size: once

CDR3 protein: CASSLVGSHNEQFF
CDR3 DNA: TGTGCCAGCAGCTTAGTGGGGTCCCACAATGAGCAGTTCTTC
V gene: TRBV7-2
J gene: TRBJ2-1
D gene: -
clone size: -

CDR3 protein: CASSLDRGYTSTDTQYF
CDR3 DNA: TGTGCCAGCAGCTTAGATCGGGGGTATACTAGCACAGATACGCAGTATTTT
V gene: TRBV11-2
J gene: TRBJ2-3
D gene: -
clone size: -

CDR3 protein: CAIRHGGARGNTEAFF
CDR3 DNA: TGTGCCATCAGACACGGGGGGGCCCGGGGAAACACTGAAGCTTTCTTT
V gene: TRBV10-3
J gene: TRBJ1-1
D gene: -
clone size: -

CDR3 protein: CASSPPGGRGYTF
CDR3 DNA: TGTGCCAGCTCCCCGCCCGGCGGTCGTGGCTACACCTTC
V gene: TRBV18
J gene: TRBJ1-2
D gene: -
clone size: -

CDR3 protein: CASSTNRGPQPQHF
CDR3 DNA: TGTGCCAGTAGTACCAACAGGGGCCCGCAGCCCCAGCATTTT
V gene: TRBV19
J gene: TRBJ1-5
D gene: TRBD1
clone size: once

CDR3 protein: CASSLAGPPTGELFF
CDR3 DNA: TGCGCCAGCAGCTTGGCGGGGCCCCCCACCGGGGAGCTGTTTTTT
V gene: TRBV5-1
J gene: TRBJ2-2
D gene: -
clone size: once